One sample yielded the 23 T cell receptor beta chains listed below, sequenced in a study of blood T cell repertoires in COVID-19. Method: immunoSEQ multiplex PCR; TCRdb's copy keeps in-frame clones and lacks some. The sample holds more than 150,000 clones, about 82% seen once. Sequencing input: peripheral blood. These receptors all come from a man between 50 and 59 years old with active or convalescent COVID-19.

The CDR3 sequence is CAWKAGAYEQYF. The CDR3, as DNA: TGTGCCTGGAAGGCGGGGGCCTACGAGCAGTACTTC. The rearrangement uses TRBV30 and TRBJ2-7; 7 bases are a match to TRBD2. This CDR3 contains 12 residues. Per the germline V gene, CDR1 is GTSNPN and CDR2 is SVGIG (reference sequence). The trim removed 4 bases at V and 2 bases at J, leaving 2 bases unmatched.

This chain links TRBV27 with TRBJ2-7; 9 nucleotides align to TRBD2. Germline values: CDR1 MNHEY, CDR2 SMNVEV (reference sequence). After removal of 2 bases from V and 2 bases from J, the junction contained 4 bases not matched to a gene. This CDR3 is built from 15 residues. The CDR3 nucleotides read TGTGCCAGCAGTTTACAGCGGGGGGTTACCTACGAGCAGTACTTC. Translation gives CASSLQRGVTYEQYF.

The J gene is TRBJ1-1, the V gene TRBV9; D ambiguous. V was pared by 4 bases and J by 7 bases, with 20 bases between. CDR3 length: 15 residues. CDR1 SGDLS and CDR2 YYNGEE come from the germline V gene. The chain's CDR3 is CASSPTPGSLGEAFF. The CDR3 nucleotides are TGTGCCAGCAGCCCAACCCCGGGGAGCCTTGGTGAAGCTTTCTTT.

V is TRBV4-1 and J is TRBJ2-1; D is possibly TRBD2 (5 bases). V was cut by 5 bases and J by 12 bases, with 17 bases left in between. Germline V gene sequence: CDR1 MGHRA, CDR2 YSYEKL. There are 13 residues in the CDR3. CDR3 region: CASSATTLGRQFF. The CDR3 DNA sequence: TGCGCCAGCAGCGCCACTACTCTGGGGAGGCAGTTCTTC.

The chain recombines TRBV11-2 with TRBJ2-1; perhaps TRBD2 as D (5 bases). V lost 0 bases to trimming and J lost 11 bases, with 8 bases between them. The germline V gene encodes CDR1 SGHAT and CDR2 FQNNGV. This CDR3 has 12 residues. The CDR3 reads CASSLEDFQQFF. The CDR3 nucleotides are TGTGCCAGCAGCTTAGAGGACTTTCAGCAGTTCTTC.

This clone has more than one count but fewer than ten. This chain uses TRBV15 with TRBJ1-1; D might be TRBD1 (5 bases). The V gene lost 1 base and the J gene lost 0 bases, with 9 bases spanning the gap. The CDR3 sequence is 15 residues long. Germline CDR1 reads LNHNV; CDR2 reads YYDKDF (reference sequence). CDR3 region: CATSRAAGVNTEAFF. The CDR3 bases are TGTGCCACCAGCAGAGCAGCGGGGGTGAACACTGAAGCTTTCTTT.

CDR3 DNA: TGTGCCAGTCTCGGGAGAGACAGGGTTTATCAGCCCCAGCATTTT. Translated: CASLGRDRVYQPQHF. The chain recombines TRBV19 with TRBJ1-5; 7 nucleotides agree with TRBD1. The length of the CDR3 is 15 residues. Looked up from germline, CDR1 is LNHDA and CDR2 is SQIVND (reference sequence). The ends lost 8 bases at V and 5 bases at J; junction bases unmatched: 12.

The rearrangement joins TRBV5-1 to TRBJ2-1; D is possibly TRBD2 (7 bases). Germline V lookup: CDR1 SGHRS, CDR2 YFSETQ. V lost 0 bases to trimming and J lost 4 bases, with 14 bases between them. This CDR3 region has 16 residues. The CDR3 bases are TGCGCCAGCAGCTTGGCCTGGGGGGGCTCTTACAATGAGCAGTTCTTC. This gives the protein CASSLAWGGSYNEQFF.

This chain connects TRBV18 to TRBJ1-1, with 11 positions matching TRBD1. This CDR3 contains 16 residues. V lost 4 bases and J lost 7; bases outside the gene matches: 11. Looked up from germline, CDR1 is KGHSH and CDR2 is LQKENI. The CDR3 region is CASSQSGQGAGIEAFF. In DNA, the CDR3 is TGTGCCAGCTCACAAAGTGGACAGGGGGCGGGTATTGAAGCTTTCTTT.

This chain uses TRBV12-3 or TRBV12-4 with TRBJ1-3; D uncertain. V gave up 5 bases and J gave up 8 bases, with 13 bases separating them. The CDR3 length is 13 residues. The CDR3 loop reads CASSPHGRDTIYF. CDR3 nucleotide sequence: TGTGCCAGCAGTCCCCATGGGCGGGACACCATATATTTT.

This chain connects TRBV11-2 to TRBJ2-3; the match to TRBD2 covers 7 bases. The V segment lost 5 bases and the J segment 2 bases; nucleotides outside the gene matches: 10. Germline-derived CDR1 and CDR2 are SGHAT and FQNNGV. The length of the CDR3 is 16 residues. The CDR3 DNA reads as TGTGCCAGCAGCCCAAAGGCGGGGGTTAACACAGATACGCAGTATTTT. It translates to CASSPKAGVNTDTQYF.

The J gene is TRBJ2-5, the V gene TRBV7-2; unclear D gene. This CDR3 contains 13 residues. V was trimmed by 7 bases and J by 5 bases, leaving 14 bases between them. Germline values: CDR1 SGHTA, CDR2 FQGNSA. This chain's CDR3 is CASTDTPPETQYF. DNA for the CDR3: TGTGCCAGCACTGACACTCCTCCGGAGACCCAGTACTTC. The variable domain in full, completed from reference TRBV7-2 and TRBJ2-5, reads GAGVSQSPSNKVTEKGKDVELRCDPISGHTALYWYRQSLGQGLEFLIYFQGNSAPDKSGLPSDRFSAERTGGSVSTLTIQRTQQEDSAVYLCASTDTPPETQYFGPGTRLLVL.

This clone was counted ten times or more. This chain connects TRBV19 to TRBJ1-2; D is perhaps TRBD1 (5 bases). This CDR3 region has 15 residues. CDR1 LNHDA and CDR2 SQIVND come from the germline V gene (reference sequence). V was trimmed by 1 base and J by 3 bases, leaving 12 bases between them. In DNA, the CDR3 is TGTGCCAGTAGTATAGCGCACAGGAGATACTATGGCTACACCTTC. Translation gives CASSIAHRRYYGYTF.

The genes are TRBV2 and TRBJ2-1; TRBD2 matches 8 bases. This CDR3 spans 16 amino acids. Germline lookup yields CDR1 SNHLY and CDR2 FYNNEI. V dropped 6 bases and J dropped 5; count of bases not matched to a gene: 12. The CDR3: CASSSVAAGADNEQFF. The CDR3, as DNA: TGTGCCAGCAGCTCCGTAGCAGCGGGAGCAGACAATGAGCAGTTCTTC.

The J gene is TRBJ2-5, the V gene TRBV19; D is possibly TRBD1 or TRBD2 (7 bases each). The V end was cut by 10 bases, the J end by 2 bases, with 17 bases between. Per germline, CDR1 LNHDA and CDR2 SQIVND (reference sequence). The CDR3 length is 14 residues. Here the CDR3 reads CATSGGGLQETQYF. The CDR3, as DNA: TGTGCCACTAGCGGAGGGGGCTTACAAGAGACCCAGTACTTC.

This clone was seen a single time. Germline is not matched at one junction end, which may reflect a read error. The V gene is TRBV7-7, the J gene TRBJ2-3, with D possibly matching TRBD1 (6 bases). The CDR3 length is 13 residues. Germline assignment: CDR1 SSHAT and CDR2 FNYEAQ (reference sequence). The CDR3 protein is CASSQQGRDTQYF. In nucleotides, the CDR3 is TGTGCTAGCAGCCAACAGGGACGGGATACGCAGTATTTT.

V and J are TRBV3-1 (or the pseudogene TRBV3-2) and TRBJ1-4, with D unclear. The germline V gene encodes CDR1 LGHDT and CDR2 YNNKEL (reference sequence). CDR3 length equals 13 residues. V lost 6 bases and J lost 4, with 9 bases in between. The CDR3 coding sequence is TGTGCCAGCAGGCACGAGCGTAATGAAAAACTGTTTTTT. The encoded protein is CASRHERNEKLFF.

Written as DNA, the CDR3 is TGTGCCACCAGTGATCCCGGGTCTTCAGCTAACTATGGCTACACCTTC. Its translation: CATSDPGSSANYGYTF. The gene calls are TRBV24-1 and TRBJ1-2, with no clear D. CDR3 size: 16 residues. The V end was cut by 3 bases, the J end by 0 bases, with 13 bases between. CDR1 and CDR2 from the germline V gene are KGHDR and SFDVKD.

This chain links TRBV7-2 with TRBJ1-3; 8 bases align to TRBD1. V lost 4 bases and J lost 0; bases outside the gene matches: 8. This CDR3 contains 17 residues. The V gene's germline CDR1 is SGHTA and CDR2 FQGNSA. CDR3 nucleotide sequence: TGTGCCAGCAGCTGGACCAGTACAGGGGGCTCTGGAAACACCATATATTTT. It codes for CASSWTSTGGSGNTIYF.

In this sample, this clone turned up once. Other DNA sequences in this sample translate to the same CDR3. The chain couples TRBV6-2 or TRBV6-3 to TRBJ2-7; 11 bases match TRBD1. CDR1 and CDR2 (germline): MNHEY, SVGEGT. CDR3 length: 15 amino acids. The V gene end was trimmed by 5 bases and the J gene end by 2 bases; junction bases not matched to a gene: 5. CDR3 loop: CASSRLGQGAYEQYF. In nucleotides, the CDR3 is TGTGCCAGCAGTCGGCTGGGACAGGGGGCCTACGAGCAGTACTTC.

As DNA, the CDR3 is TGTGCCAGCAGTTTTGCGCCCTCCAGGGGGCTGTTTTTT. It is translated as CASSFAPSRGLFF. The chain carries TRBV12-3 or TRBV12-4 and TRBJ2-2; possibly TRBD1 for D (6 bases). The CDR3 sequence is 13 residues long. V gave up 3 bases and J gave up 13 bases, with 15 bases separating them.

This chain links TRBV24-1 with TRBJ1-2; D uncertain. The length of the CDR3 is 13 residues. Trimming stripped 0 bases from V and 6 bases from J, with 7 bases between. Per germline, CDR1 KGHDR and CDR2 SFDVKD. CDR3 in DNA: TGTGCCACCAGTGATTTGCTCGGGAATGGCTACACCTTC. As protein: CATSDLLGNGYTF.

This chain connects TRBV2 to TRBJ2-2; the match to TRBD2 covers 7 bases. The CDR3 contains 17 residues. Germline V CDR1 and CDR2: SNHLY, FYNNEI. Trimming removed 8 bases from V and 2 bases from J; junction bases left unmatched: 14. The CDR3, as DNA: TGTGCCAGCTATTGGGTAACGGGAGGAACTAACACCGGGGAGCTGTTTTTT. It yields the protein CASYWVTGGTNTGELFF. The full variable domain, in which reference TRBV2 and TRBJ2-2 provide the parts outside the CDR3, is EPEVTQTPSHQVTQMGQEVILRCVPISNHLYFYWYRQILGQKVEFLVSFYNNEISEKSEIFDDQFSVERPDGSNFTLKIRSTKLEDSAMYFCASYWVTGGTNTGELFFGEGSRLTVL.